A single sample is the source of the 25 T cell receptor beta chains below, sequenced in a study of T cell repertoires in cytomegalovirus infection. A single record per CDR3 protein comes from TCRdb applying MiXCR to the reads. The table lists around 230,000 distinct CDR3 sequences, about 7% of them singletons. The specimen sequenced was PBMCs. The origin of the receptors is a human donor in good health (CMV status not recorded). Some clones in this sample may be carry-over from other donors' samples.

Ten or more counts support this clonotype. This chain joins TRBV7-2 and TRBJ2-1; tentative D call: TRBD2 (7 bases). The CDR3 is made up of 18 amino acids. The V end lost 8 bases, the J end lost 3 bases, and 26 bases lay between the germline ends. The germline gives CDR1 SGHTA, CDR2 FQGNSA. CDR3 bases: TGTGCCAGCGGCCCACACGGGGGGCCCCCCTTTGGCTACAATGAGCAGTTCTTC. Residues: CASGPHGGPPFGYNEQFF.

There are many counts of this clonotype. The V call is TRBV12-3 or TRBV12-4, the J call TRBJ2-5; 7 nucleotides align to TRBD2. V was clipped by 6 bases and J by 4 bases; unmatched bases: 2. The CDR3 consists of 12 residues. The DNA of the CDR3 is TGTGCCAGCAGGGAGCGGGGAGAGACCCAGTACTTC. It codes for CASRERGETQYF.

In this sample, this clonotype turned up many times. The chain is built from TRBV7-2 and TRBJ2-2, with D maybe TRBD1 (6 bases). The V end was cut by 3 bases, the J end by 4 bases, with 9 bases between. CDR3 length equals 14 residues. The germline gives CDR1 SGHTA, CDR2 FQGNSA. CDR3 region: CASSLTGFTGELFF. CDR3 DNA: TGTGCCAGCAGCTTGACAGGTTTCACCGGGGAGCTGTTTTTT.

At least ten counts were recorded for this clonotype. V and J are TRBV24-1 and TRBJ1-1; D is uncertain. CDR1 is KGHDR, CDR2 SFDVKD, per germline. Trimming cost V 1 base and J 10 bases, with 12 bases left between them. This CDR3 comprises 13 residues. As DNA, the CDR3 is TGTGCCACCAGTGATTTTAATGGGGTGGCAGCTTTCTTT. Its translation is CATSDFNGVAAFF.

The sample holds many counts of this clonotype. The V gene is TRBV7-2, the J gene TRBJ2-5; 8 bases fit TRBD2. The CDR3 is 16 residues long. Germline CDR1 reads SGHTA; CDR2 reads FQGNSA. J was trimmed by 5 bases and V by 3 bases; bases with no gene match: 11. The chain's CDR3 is CASSLGRRRGGETQYF. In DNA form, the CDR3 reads TGTGCCAGCAGCTTGGGCCGACGCCGGGGGGGGGAGACCCAGTACTTC.

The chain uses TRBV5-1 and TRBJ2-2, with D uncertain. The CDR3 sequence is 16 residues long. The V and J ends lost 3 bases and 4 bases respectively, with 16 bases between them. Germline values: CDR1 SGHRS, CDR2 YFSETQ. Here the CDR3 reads CASSSGIGRSTGELFF. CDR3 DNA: TGCGCCAGCAGCTCTGGAATAGGACGATCCACCGGGGAGCTGTTTTTT.

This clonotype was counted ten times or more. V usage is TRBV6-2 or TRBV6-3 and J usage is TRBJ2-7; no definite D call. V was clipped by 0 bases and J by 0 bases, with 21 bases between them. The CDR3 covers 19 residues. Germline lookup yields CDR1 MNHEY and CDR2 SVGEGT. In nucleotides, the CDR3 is TGTGCCAGCAGTTACTCCTCCGCTGCCCTACCTCCGAGCTCCTACGAGCAGTACTTC. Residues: CASSYSSAALPPSSYEQYF.

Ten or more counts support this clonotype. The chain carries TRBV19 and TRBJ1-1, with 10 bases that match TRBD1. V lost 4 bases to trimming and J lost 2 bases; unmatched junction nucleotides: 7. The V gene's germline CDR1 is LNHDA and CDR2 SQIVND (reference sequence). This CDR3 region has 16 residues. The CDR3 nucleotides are TGTGCCAGTAGTACCGAGACAGGGGGCTTAAACACTGAAGCTTTCTTT. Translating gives CASSTETGGLNTEAFF.

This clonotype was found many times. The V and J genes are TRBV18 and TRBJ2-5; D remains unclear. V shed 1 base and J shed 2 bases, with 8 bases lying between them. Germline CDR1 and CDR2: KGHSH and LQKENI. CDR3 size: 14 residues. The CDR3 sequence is CASSPQASQETQYF. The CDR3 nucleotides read TGTGCCAGCTCACCACAGGCATCACAAGAGACCCAGTACTTC.

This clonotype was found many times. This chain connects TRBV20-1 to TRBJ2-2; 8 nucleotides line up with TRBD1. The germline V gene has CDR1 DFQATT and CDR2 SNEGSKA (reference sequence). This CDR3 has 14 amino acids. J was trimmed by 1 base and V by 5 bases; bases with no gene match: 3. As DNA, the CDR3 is TGCAGTGCTTCCGGGACAGGGAACACCGGGGAGCTGTTTTTT. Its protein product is CSASGTGNTGELFF.

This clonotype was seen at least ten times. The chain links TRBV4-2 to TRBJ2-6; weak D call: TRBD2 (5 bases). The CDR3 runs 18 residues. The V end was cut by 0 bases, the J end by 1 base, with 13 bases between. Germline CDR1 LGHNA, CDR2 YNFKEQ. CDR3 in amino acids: CASSQDLEGLSGANVLTF. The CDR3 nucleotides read TGTGCCAGCAGCCAAGATCTTGAGGGTTTATCTGGGGCCAACGTCCTGACTTTC.

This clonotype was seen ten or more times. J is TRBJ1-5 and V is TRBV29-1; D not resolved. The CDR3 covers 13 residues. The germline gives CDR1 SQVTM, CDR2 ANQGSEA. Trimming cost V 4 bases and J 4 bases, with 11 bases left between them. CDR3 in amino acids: CSVVEQINQPQHF. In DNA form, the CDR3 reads TGCAGCGTTGTCGAACAGATAAATCAGCCCCAGCATTTT.

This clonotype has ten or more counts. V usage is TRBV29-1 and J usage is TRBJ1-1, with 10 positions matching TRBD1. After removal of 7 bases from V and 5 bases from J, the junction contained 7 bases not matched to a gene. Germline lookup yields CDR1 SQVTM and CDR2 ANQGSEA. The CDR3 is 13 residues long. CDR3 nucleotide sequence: TGCAGCGGACAGGGGGCGACGGGGACTGAAGCTTTCTTT. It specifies CSGQGATGTEAFF.

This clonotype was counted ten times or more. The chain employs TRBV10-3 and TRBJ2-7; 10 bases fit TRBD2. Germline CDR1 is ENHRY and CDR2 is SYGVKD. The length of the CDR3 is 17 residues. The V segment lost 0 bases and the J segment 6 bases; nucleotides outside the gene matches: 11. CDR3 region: CAISESNPAGGKSEQYF. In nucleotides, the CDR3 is TGTGCCATCAGTGAGTCGAACCCAGCGGGGGGGAAAAGCGAGCAGTACTTC.

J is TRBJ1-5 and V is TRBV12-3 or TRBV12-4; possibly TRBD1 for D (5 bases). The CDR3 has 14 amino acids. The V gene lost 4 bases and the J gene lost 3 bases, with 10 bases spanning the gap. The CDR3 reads CASSSPGDNQPQHF. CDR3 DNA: TGTGCCAGCAGTTCCCCGGGGGACAATCAGCCCCAGCATTTT.

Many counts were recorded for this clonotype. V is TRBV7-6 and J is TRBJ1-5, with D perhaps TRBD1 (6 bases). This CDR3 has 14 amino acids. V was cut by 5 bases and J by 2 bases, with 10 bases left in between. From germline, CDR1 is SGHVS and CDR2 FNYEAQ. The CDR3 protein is CASSPQGRNQPQHF. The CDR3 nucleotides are TGTGCCAGCAGCCCACAGGGCCGCAATCAGCCCCAGCATTTT.

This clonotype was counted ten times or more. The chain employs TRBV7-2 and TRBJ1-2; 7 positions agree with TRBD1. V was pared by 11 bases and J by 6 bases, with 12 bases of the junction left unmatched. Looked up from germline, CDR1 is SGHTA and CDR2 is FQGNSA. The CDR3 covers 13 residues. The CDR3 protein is CAAEFRGYDGYTF. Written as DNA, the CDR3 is TGTGCCGCGGAGTTCAGGGGGTACGATGGCTACACCTTC.

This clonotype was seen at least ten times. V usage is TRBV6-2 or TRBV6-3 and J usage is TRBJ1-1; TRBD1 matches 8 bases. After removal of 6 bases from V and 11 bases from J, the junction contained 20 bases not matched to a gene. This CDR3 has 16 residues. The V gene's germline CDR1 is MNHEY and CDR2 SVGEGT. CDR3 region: CASSGGGTGLTSGAFF. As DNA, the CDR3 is TGTGCCAGCAGCGGTGGTGGGACAGGACTCACAAGTGGCGCTTTCTTT.

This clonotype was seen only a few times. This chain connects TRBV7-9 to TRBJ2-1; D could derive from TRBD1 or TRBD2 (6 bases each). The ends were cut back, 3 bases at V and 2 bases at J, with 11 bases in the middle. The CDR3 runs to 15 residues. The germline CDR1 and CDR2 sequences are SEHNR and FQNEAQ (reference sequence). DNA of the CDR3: TGTGCCAGCAGCTTTACGGAGGGGGCCTACAATGAGCAGTTCTTC. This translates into CASSFTEGAYNEQFF.

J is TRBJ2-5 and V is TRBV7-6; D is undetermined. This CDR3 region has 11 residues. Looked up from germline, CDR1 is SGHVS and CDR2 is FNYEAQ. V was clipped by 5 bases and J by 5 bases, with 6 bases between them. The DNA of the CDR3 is TGTGCCAGCAGCGGAGCGGAGACCCAGTACTTC. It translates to CASSGAETQYF.

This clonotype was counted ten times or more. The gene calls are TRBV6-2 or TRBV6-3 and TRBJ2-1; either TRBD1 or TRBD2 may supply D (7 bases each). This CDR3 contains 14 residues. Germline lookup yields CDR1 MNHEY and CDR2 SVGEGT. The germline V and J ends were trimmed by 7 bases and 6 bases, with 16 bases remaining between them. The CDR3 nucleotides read TGTGCCAGCATAGGGAGGGGGCCTATCAATGAGCAGTTCTTC. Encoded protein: CASIGRGPINEQFF.

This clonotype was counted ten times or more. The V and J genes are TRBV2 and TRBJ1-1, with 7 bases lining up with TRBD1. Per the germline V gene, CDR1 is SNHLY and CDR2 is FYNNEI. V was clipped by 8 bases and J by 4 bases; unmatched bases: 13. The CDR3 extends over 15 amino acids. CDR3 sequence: CASSTGQADGTEAFF. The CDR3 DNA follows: TGTGCCAGCTCGACCGGACAGGCGGATGGCACTGAAGCTTTCTTT.

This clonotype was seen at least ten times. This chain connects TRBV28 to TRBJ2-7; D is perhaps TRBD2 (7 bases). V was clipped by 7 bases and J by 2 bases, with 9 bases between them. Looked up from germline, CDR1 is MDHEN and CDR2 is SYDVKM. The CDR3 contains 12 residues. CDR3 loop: CASKGGPYEQYF. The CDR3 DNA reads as TGTGCCAGCAAGGGGGGGCCCTACGAGCAGTACTTC.

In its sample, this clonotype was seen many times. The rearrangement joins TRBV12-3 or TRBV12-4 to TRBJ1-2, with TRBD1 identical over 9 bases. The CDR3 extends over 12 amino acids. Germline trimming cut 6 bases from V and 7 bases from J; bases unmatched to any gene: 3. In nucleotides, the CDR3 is TGTGCCAGCAGCGGACAGGGGTTTGGCTACACCTTC. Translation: CASSGQGFGYTF.

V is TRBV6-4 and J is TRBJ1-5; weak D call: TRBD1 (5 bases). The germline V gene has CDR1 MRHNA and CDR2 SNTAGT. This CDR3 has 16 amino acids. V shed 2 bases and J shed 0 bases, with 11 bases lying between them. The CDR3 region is CASSDPGPSSNQPQHF. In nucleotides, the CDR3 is TGTGCCAGCAGTGACCCGGGGCCCAGTAGCAATCAGCCCCAGCATTTT.